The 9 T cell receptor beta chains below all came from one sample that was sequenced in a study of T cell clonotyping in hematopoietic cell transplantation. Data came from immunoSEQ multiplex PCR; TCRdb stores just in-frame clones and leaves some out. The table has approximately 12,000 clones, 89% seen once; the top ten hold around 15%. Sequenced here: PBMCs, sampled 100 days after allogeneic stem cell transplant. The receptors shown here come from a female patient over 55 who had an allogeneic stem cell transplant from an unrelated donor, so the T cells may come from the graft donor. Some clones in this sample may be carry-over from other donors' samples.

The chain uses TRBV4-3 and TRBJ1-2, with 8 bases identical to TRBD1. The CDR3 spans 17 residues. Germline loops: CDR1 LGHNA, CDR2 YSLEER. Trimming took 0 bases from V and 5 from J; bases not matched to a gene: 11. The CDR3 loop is CASSQEAGGARYYGYTF. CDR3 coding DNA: TGCGCCAGCAGCCAAGAGGCAGGGGGCGCGAGGTATTATGGCTACACCTTC.

The CDR3 loop is CASSERGNYGYTF. CDR3 coding DNA: TGTGCCAGCTCAGAGAGGGGGAACTATGGCTACACCTTC. The gene calls are TRBV18 and TRBJ1-2; maybe TRBD1 (6 bases). Trimming left V 5 bases short and J 2 bases short, with 9 bases between. Germline assignment: CDR1 KGHSH and CDR2 LQKENI. The CDR3 extends over 13 amino acids.

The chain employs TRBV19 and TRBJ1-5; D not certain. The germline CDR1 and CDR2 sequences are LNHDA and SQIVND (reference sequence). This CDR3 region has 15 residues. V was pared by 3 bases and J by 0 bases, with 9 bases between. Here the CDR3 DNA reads TGTGCCAGTAGTATTGGGCAGTATAGCAATCAGCCCCAGCATTTT. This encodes CASSIGQYSNQPQHF.

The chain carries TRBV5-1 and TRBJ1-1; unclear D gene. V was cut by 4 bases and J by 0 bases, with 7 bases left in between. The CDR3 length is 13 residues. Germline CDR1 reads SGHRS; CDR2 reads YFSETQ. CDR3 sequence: CASSAGMNTEAFF. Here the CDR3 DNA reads TGCGCCAGCAGCGCGGGGATGAACACTGAAGCTTTCTTT.

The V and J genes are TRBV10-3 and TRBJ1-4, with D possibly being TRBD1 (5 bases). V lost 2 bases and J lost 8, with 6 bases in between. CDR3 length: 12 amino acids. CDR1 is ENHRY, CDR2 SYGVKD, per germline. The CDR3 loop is CAISEQGEKLFF. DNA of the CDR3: TGTGCCATCAGTGAGCAGGGAGAAAAACTGTTTTTT.

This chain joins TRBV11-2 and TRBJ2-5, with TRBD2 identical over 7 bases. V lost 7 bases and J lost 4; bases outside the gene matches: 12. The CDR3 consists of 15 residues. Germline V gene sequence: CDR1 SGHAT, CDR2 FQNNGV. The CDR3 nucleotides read TGTGCCAGCACCGGAGTGGCGGGAGAGATAGAGACCCAGTACTTC. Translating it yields CASTGVAGEIETQYF.

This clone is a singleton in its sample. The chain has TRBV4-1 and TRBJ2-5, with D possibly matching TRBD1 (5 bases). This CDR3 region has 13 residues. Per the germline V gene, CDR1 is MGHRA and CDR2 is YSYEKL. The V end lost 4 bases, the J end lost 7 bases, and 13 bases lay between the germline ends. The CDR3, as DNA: TGCGCCAGCAGCCGGGCAGGGCAGGGGACCCAGTACTTC. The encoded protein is CASSRAGQGTQYF.

CDR3 residues: CASRLAGGPSTGELFF. CDR3 DNA: TGCGCCAGCAGACTAGCGGGAGGGCCGTCCACCGGGGAGCTGTTTTTT. This chain uses TRBV10-2 with TRBJ2-2; 13 bases agree with TRBD2. V lost 6 bases to trimming and J lost 4 bases; unmatched junction nucleotides: 5. Per germline, CDR1 WSHSY and CDR2 SAAADI. This CDR3 has 16 residues.

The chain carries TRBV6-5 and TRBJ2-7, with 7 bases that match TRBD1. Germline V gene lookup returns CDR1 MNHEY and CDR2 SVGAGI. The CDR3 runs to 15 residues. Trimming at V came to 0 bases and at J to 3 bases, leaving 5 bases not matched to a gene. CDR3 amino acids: CASSYSGDRLYEQYF. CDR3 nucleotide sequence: TGTGCCAGCAGTTACTCAGGGGACAGACTCTACGAGCAGTACTTC.